This T cell receptor beta chain was recovered during a study of early T cells in non-severe SARS-CoV-2 infection. From the 5' RACE reads, TCRdb called clonotypes with MiXCR, one entry per CDR3 protein. The table lists approximately 120,000 distinct CDR3 sequences, about 16% of them singletons. There are 13 residues in the CDR3. Germline CDR1 and CDR2: LNHDA and SQIVND (reference sequence). The germline V and J ends were trimmed by 4 bases and 2 bases, with 8 bases remaining between them. The sequence was obtained from an adult who was a healthcare worker with PCR-confirmed SARS-CoV-2 infection or an uninfected control (not recorded which). Sequences were obtained from whole blood. The genes are TRBV19 and TRBJ2-5; maybe TRBD1 (5 bases). CDR3 DNA sequence: TGTGCCAGTAGTAAGACAGTACAAGAGACCCAGTACTTC. Its translation is CASSKTVQETQYF.